These 27 T cell receptor beta chains originate from one sample sequenced in a study of T cells after posttransplantation cyclophosphamide. Treatment was busulfan-fludarabine conditioning, a marrow graft, and cyclophosphamide on days +3 and +4. Profiled with immunoSEQ multiplex PCR; TCRdb holds only in-frame clones, not every one. The table records fewer than 25,000 clones, about 90% of them present only once. Source: PBMCs, taken after allogeneic stem cell transplant with posttransplant cyclophosphamide. These receptors all stem from a female patient aged 30 to 40 who received an allogeneic stem cell transplant from an unrelated donor, was CMV-positive, and had no GVHD. Some T cells may possibly be graft donor cells.

This chain joins TRBV5-1 and TRBJ1-2, with a weak D call TRBD1 (6 bases). The CDR3 length is 15 residues. Trimming stripped 0 bases from V and 2 bases from J, with 11 bases between. The germline V gene encodes CDR1 SGHRS and CDR2 YFSETQ. CDR3 protein: CASSLGAGANYGYTF. The CDR3 nucleotides are TGCGCCAGCAGCTTGGGGGCAGGGGCCAACTATGGCTACACCTTC. Complete variable domain (other parts from reference TRBV5-1 and TRBJ1-2): KAGVTQTPRYLIKTRGQQVTLSCSPISGHRSVSWYQQTPGQGLQFLFEYFSETQRNKGNFPGRFSGRQFSNSRSEMNVSTLELGDSALYLCASSLGAGANYGYTFGSGTRLTVV.

The chain employs TRBV18 and TRBJ1-1; 7 nucleotides match TRBD1. The CDR3 sequence is 13 residues long. From germline, CDR1 is KGHSH and CDR2 LQKENI. The V gene end was trimmed by 5 bases and the J gene end by 7 bases; junction bases not matched to a gene: 7. CDR3 DNA sequence: TGTGCCAGCTCAGCAAACCAGGGGGATGAAGCTTTCTTT. Translation: CASSANQGDEAFF.

The chain is built from TRBV4-2 and TRBJ1-1; no clear D gene. Germline values: CDR1 LGHNA, CDR2 YNFKEQ. The CDR3 covers 16 residues. V lost 5 bases to trimming and J lost 1 base, with 17 bases between them. CDR3 region: CASSVWARGGNTEAFF. The CDR3, as DNA: TGTGCCAGCAGCGTATGGGCTCGGGGTGGGAACACTGAAGCTTTCTTT.

The V call is TRBV5-1, the J call TRBJ1-1, with D perhaps matching TRBD1 (6 bases). The V gene lost 4 bases and the J gene lost 1 base, with 11 bases spanning the gap. This CDR3 is 14 amino acids long. The germline V gene has CDR1 SGHRS and CDR2 YFSETQ. The DNA of the CDR3 is TGCGCCAGCAGCGCGACAGGCGCGAACACTGAAGCTTTCTTT. Its translation: CASSATGANTEAFF.

This clone was detected only once. This chain connects TRBV19 to TRBJ2-7, with 7 bases lining up with TRBD1. J lost 3 bases, V lost 5 bases, and 10 bases had no gene match. In germline, CDR1 is LNHDA, CDR2 SQIVND (reference sequence). This CDR3 comprises 15 residues. As DNA, the CDR3 is TGTGCCAGTAGTTCCGCGACAGGGCAGGGCTACGAGCAGTACTTC. Protein product: CASSSATGQGYEQYF.

This clone has a single count. This sequence joins TRBV6-4 and TRBJ1-5; TRBD1 matches 8 bases. Germline V lookup: CDR1 MRHNA, CDR2 SNTAGT. This CDR3 is 16 amino acids long. The junction had 7 bases not matched to a gene; V was cut back by 5 bases and J by 1 base. CDR3 sequence (DNA): TGTGCCAGCAGTCGGACAGGGAATAGGAGCAATCAGCCCCAGCATTTT. This codes for CASSRTGNRSNQPQHF.

The J gene is TRBJ2-5, the V gene TRBV15; weak D call: TRBD1 (5 bases). CDR3 length equals 16 residues. Germline CDR1 is LNHNV and CDR2 is YYDKDF (reference sequence). The V end was cut by 0 bases, the J end by 3 bases, with 14 bases between. The CDR3 reads CATSRETDNAKETQYF. In DNA form, the CDR3 reads TGTGCCACCAGCAGAGAAACGGACAACGCTAAAGAGACCCAGTACTTC.

This rearrangement joins TRBV19 to TRBJ1-1; TRBD1 matches at 9 bases. This CDR3 has 15 residues. Germline V lookup: CDR1 LNHDA, CDR2 SQIVND (reference sequence). J was trimmed by 7 bases and V by 2 bases; bases with no gene match: 8. The CDR3 DNA is TGTGCCAGTAGTATAACCGGGACAGGGCTTCATGAAGCTTTCTTT. Its protein is CASSITGTGLHEAFF.

V and J are TRBV10-3 and TRBJ2-2; D is uncertain. The V gene's germline CDR1 is ENHRY and CDR2 SYGVKD. Between the trimmed V and J ends, which lost 4 bases and 0 bases, there was a span of 12 bases. This CDR3 spans 16 amino acids. Here the CDR3 DNA reads TGTGCCATCAGTGGGGCACGACAAACGAACACCGGGGAGCTGTTTTTT. It translates to CAISGARQTNTGELFF.

This clone was observed a single time. The chain recombines TRBV19 with TRBJ1-1; 10 nucleotides match TRBD1. This CDR3 contains 17 residues. CDR1 and CDR2 (germline): LNHDA, SQIVND (reference sequence). V lost 5 bases and J lost 2; bases outside the gene matches: 11. CDR3 protein: CASSLRGQGSENTEAFF. In nucleotides, the CDR3 is TGTGCCAGTAGTTTACGGGGACAGGGGAGCGAAAACACTGAAGCTTTCTTT.

This clone has just one count. The chain recombines TRBV7-2 with TRBJ2-7; D is unclear. Germline lookup yields CDR1 SGHTA and CDR2 FQGNSA. CDR3 length: 13 residues. The V end lost 2 bases, the J end lost 0 bases, and 5 bases lay between the germline ends. For the CDR3, the DNA is TGTGCCAGCAGCTTATGGGCCTCCTACGAGCAGTACTTC. Translating gives CASSLWASYEQYF. Full variable domain (missing parts from reference TRBV7-2 and TRBJ2-7): GAGVSQSPSNKVTEKGKDVELRCDPISGHTALYWYRQSLGQGLEFLIYFQGNSAPDKSGLPSDRFSAERTGGSVSTLTIQRTQQEDSAVYLCASSLWASYEQYFGPGTRLTVT.

This clone was detected a few times. This CDR3 is CASSFEAWVADTDTQYF. The CDR3 region has the DNA TGTGCCAGCAGCTTTGAGGCTTGGGTAGCGGACACAGATACGCAGTATTTT. The chain has TRBV5-5 and TRBJ2-3, with a tentative D call TRBD2 (6 bases). Trimming removed 2 bases at V and 2 bases at J, with 18 bases between. CDR1 is SGHKS and CDR2 is YYEKEE in the germline V gene (reference sequence). The CDR3 has 17 amino acids.

The V call is TRBV27, the J call TRBJ1-2; 12 bases match TRBD1. The CDR3 is 15 residues long. The V segment lost 2 bases and the J segment 4 bases; nucleotides outside the gene matches: 2. Germline values: CDR1 MNHEY, CDR2 SMNVEV (reference sequence). The CDR3 DNA follows: TGTGCCAGCAGTTTAACGGGACAGGGGGCCTATGGCTACACCTTC. Translated: CASSLTGQGAYGYTF.

This clone has just one count. The chain uses TRBV7-8 and TRBJ2-2, with TRBD2 identical over 15 bases. J lost 2 bases, V lost 2 bases, and 6 bases had no gene match. This CDR3 has 19 residues. Germline lookup yields CDR1 SGHVS and CDR2 FQNEAQ. The CDR3 loop reads CASSLPGTSGGLNTGELFF. CDR3 coding DNA: TGTGCCAGCAGCTTACCGGGGACTAGCGGGGGGTTAAACACCGGGGAGCTGTTTTTT. Using reference TRBV7-8 and TRBJ2-2 for the parts outside the CDR3, the full variable domain is GAGVSQSPRYKVAKRGQDVALRCDPISGHVSLFWYQQALGQGPEFLTYFQNEAQLDKSGLPSDRFFAERPEGSVSTLKIQRTQQEDSAVYLCASSLPGTSGGLNTGELFFGEGSRLTVL.

J is TRBJ2-7 and V is TRBV2; possible D gene TRBD1, 5 bases. The CDR3 has 14 amino acids. V was shortened by 3 bases and J by 5 bases, with 14 bases between the two germline ends. The germline V gene has CDR1 SNHLY and CDR2 FYNNEI. Here the CDR3 DNA reads TGTGCCAGCAGTGACTTGGTGGTCAGGGACGAGCAGTACTTC. Protein product: CASSDLVVRDEQYF.

V gene TRBV5-1 combines with J gene TRBJ2-1; TRBD2 agrees at 13 bases. Germline V lookup: CDR1 SGHRS, CDR2 YFSETQ. The V gene end was trimmed by 0 bases and the J gene end by 4 bases; junction bases not matched to a gene: 4. The CDR3 extends over 17 amino acids. The CDR3 DNA follows: TGCGCCAGCAGCTTGGGACTAGCGGGGGGCCGTTACAATGAGCAGTTCTTC. Encoded protein: CASSLGLAGGRYNEQFF.

The V gene is TRBV5-6, the J gene TRBJ2-3; 12 bases line up with TRBD2. Germline CDR1 and CDR2: SGHDT and YYEEEE. The V gene end was trimmed by 4 bases and the J gene end by 1 base; junction bases not matched to a gene: 4. The CDR3 loop spans 16 amino acids. CDR3 amino acids: CASSRLAGARTDTQYF. Written as DNA, the CDR3 is TGTGCCAGCAGCCGACTAGCGGGGGCCCGCACAGATACGCAGTATTTT.

The rearrangement joins TRBV27 to TRBJ2-3, with TRBD2 matching over 7 bases. Germline V CDR1 and CDR2: MNHEY, SMNVEV (reference sequence). The CDR3 sequence is 15 residues long. V shed 2 bases, J shed 3 bases, and the junction held 5 bases outside the gene matches. In DNA, the CDR3 is TGTGCCAGCAGTTTAAGCGGGGTGCTAACAGATACGCAGTATTTT. Translation: CASSLSGVLTDTQYF.

The chain couples TRBV9 to TRBJ1-2; no clear D gene. Trimming removed 5 bases from V and 0 bases from J, with 11 bases in between. The CDR3 is made up of 14 amino acids. Germline assignment: CDR1 SGDLS and CDR2 YYNGEE. The CDR3 loop is CASRFESSNYGYTF. Here the CDR3 DNA reads TGTGCCAGCAGATTTGAGTCGTCTAACTATGGCTACACCTTC.

About this clone: The sample contains more than one DNA sequence encoding this CDR3. V usage is TRBV9 and J usage is TRBJ1-4, with 9 bases that match TRBD1. V lost 4 bases, J lost 8 bases, and 6 bases stayed unmatched. The CDR3 is made up of 14 amino acids. Germline V gene lookup returns CDR1 SGDLS and CDR2 YYNGEE. The CDR3 sequence: CASSTGQGNEKLFF. The CDR3 bases are TGTGCCAGCAGCACGGGACAGGGAAACGAAAAACTGTTTTTT. Combining the CDR3 with reference TRBV9 and TRBJ1-4 gives the whole variable domain DSGVTQTPKHLITATGQRVTLRCSPRSGDLSVYWYQQSLDQGLQFLIQYYNGEERAKGNILERFSAQQFPDLHSELNLSSLELGDSALYFCASSTGQGNEKLFFGSGTQLSVL.

This clone has only one observation. The J gene is TRBJ1-2, the V gene TRBV12-2; the table assigns TRBD1, which was not confirmed against the DNA. TRBV12-2 is tagged as a pseudogene. The CDR3 is 17 residues long. The DNA of the CDR3 is TGTGCAAGTCGCTTATTAGGCCAGGGATTAATGGACTATGGCTACACCTTC. Protein: CASRLLGQGLMDYGYTF.

The CDR3 nucleotides are TGTGCCAGCAGCTTAGGGCAGGGGTCAAATGAGCAGTTCTTC. Translated: CASSLGQGSNEQFF. V and J are TRBV7-9 and TRBJ2-1; possibly TRBD1 for D (6 bases). Germline CDR1 and CDR2: SEHNR and FQNEAQ (reference sequence). Trimming shortened V by 1 base and J by 7 bases, and 11 bases separated the two germline ends. The CDR3 extends over 14 amino acids.

This clone has a handful of counts. The genes are TRBV5-6 and TRBJ1-3; tentative D call: TRBD1 (6 bases). This CDR3 spans 15 amino acids. V was trimmed by 5 bases and J by 4 bases, leaving 16 bases between them. CDR1 SGHDT and CDR2 YYEEEE come from the germline V gene. CDR3 nucleotide sequence: TGTGCCAGCAGTCCCGCAGGGGCAGCGGGAAACACCATATATTTT. Its protein product is CASSPAGAAGNTIYF.

The V and J genes are TRBV7-6 and TRBJ1-4, with 7 bases identical to TRBD1. V lost 2 bases and J lost 0; bases outside the gene matches: 12. From germline, CDR1 is SGHVS and CDR2 FNYEAQ. The CDR3 has 19 amino acids. The CDR3 spells CASSLIRDRPYPTNEKLFF. The CDR3 DNA reads TGTGCCAGCAGCTTAATAAGGGACAGACCTTATCCAACTAATGAAAAACTGTTTTTT.

The rearrangement joins TRBV7-2 to TRBJ2-7, with TRBD2 matching 8 bases. CDR1 is SGHTA and CDR2 is FQGNSA in the germline V gene. The CDR3 has 13 amino acids. V dropped 3 bases and J dropped 5; count of bases not matched to a gene: 3. CDR3 nucleotide sequence: TGTGCCAGCAGCTTCGAACTAGCGGACGAGCAGTACTTC. Translating it yields CASSFELADEQYF.

V is TRBV14 and J is TRBJ2-5, with TRBD1 as a possible D gene (6 bases). In germline, CDR1 is SGHDN, CDR2 FVKESK. The CDR3 is made up of 14 amino acids. With 4 bases removed from V and 2 bases from J, the gap between germline ends came to 11 bases. The CDR3 DNA is TGTGCCAGCAGCCGGGACATTCTACAAGAGACCCAGTACTTC. It specifies CASSRDILQETQYF.

The genes are TRBV7-3 and TRBJ2-1; a weak D match, TRBD2 (6 bases). The CDR3 has 16 amino acids. V lost 1 base, J lost 1 base, and 11 bases lay in between. CDR1 and CDR2 (germline): SGHTA, FQGTGA. The CDR3 DNA reads TGTGCCAGCAGCTTAAGCGGGGCACAGTCCTACAATGAGCAGTTCTTC. This sequence encodes CASSLSGAQSYNEQFF.